The entry that follows covers one T cell receptor (beta chain) sequence. No antigen is known for it. This specimen belongs to a study of T-cell memory formation after mild COVID-19. One entry per CDR3 protein results from TCRdb running MiXCR on the 5' RACE reads. The sample contains 350,000 to 500,000 distinct CDR3 sequences, about 22% of which appear only once. Notes on the study in general: Certain responding clones were present in pre-infection memory, suggesting participation of cross-reactive memory.

The V and J ends lost 3 bases and 4 bases respectively, with 10 bases between them. CDR1 is LNHNV, CDR2 YYDKDF, per germline (reference sequence). The CDR3 runs 13 residues. Sequenced input: PBMCs or a T cell subset sorted from them (not recorded which). The chain carries TRBV15 and TRBJ2-7; the D gene is possibly TRBD1 (5 bases). The receptor was derived from an adult woman who had mild COVID-19 (a few samples of this study predate the infection). Cell type and time point are not known. For the CDR3, the DNA is TGTGCCACCAGCAGCAGGGCAGGTTACGAGCAGTACTTC. The encoded protein is CATSSRAGYEQYF.